These 20 T cell receptor beta chains share one sample of origin, sequenced in a study of T cell repertoires in cytomegalovirus infection (dated by TCRdb to between 2018 and 2020). The listed sequencing device is Illumina HiSeq 1500. TCRdb passed the public sequencing reads through fastp at Q25 and MiXCR, retaining productive beta sequences. Merged by CDR3 protein, the rows form single entries marked with the most common genes and DNA. Here the sample has 150,000 to 200,000 distinct CDR3 sequences; under 30% occur a single time. Roughly 29% of the sample rests with the top ten. Sequencing was done on a sample of PBMCs. The receptors shown here come from a human donor in good health (CMV status not recorded). Some clones in this sample may be carry-over from other donors' samples.

This clonotype was counted only a few times. The gene calls are TRBV7-9 and TRBJ2-6; D gene ambiguous. Trimming shortened V by 5 bases and J by 4 bases, and 15 bases separated the two germline ends. This CDR3 comprises 16 residues. Germline loops: CDR1 SEHNR, CDR2 FQNEAQ (reference sequence). The CDR3 DNA reads TGTGCCAGCAGCCTCATAAACGGTGCGGGGGCCAACGTCCTGACTTTC. Amino acid sequence: CASSLINGAGANVLTF.

Many counts were recorded for this clonotype. The V and J genes are TRBV11-2 and TRBJ2-3; TRBD2 agrees at 8 bases. After removal of 7 bases from V and 2 bases from J, the junction contained 8 bases not matched to a gene. Germline V gene sequence: CDR1 SGHAT, CDR2 FQNNGV. This CDR3 has 15 residues. The CDR3 sequence is CASTLGTRNTDTQYF. Written as DNA, the CDR3 is TGTGCCAGCACCCTCGGGACTAGGAACACAGATACGCAGTATTTT.

This clonotype appeared a few times. This sequence joins TRBV7-9 and TRBJ2-1, with D possibly TRBD2 on 5 matching bases. This CDR3 contains 16 residues. Germline values: CDR1 SEHNR, CDR2 FQNEAQ (reference sequence). V lost 1 base and J 4 bases, leaving 14 bases between the germline ends. In nucleotides, the CDR3 is TGTGCCAGCAGCTTAGTTGAGGGATCATCTTACAATGAGCAGTTCTTC. Translated: CASSLVEGSSYNEQFF.

This chain connects TRBV20-1 to TRBJ1-1; D possibly corresponds to TRBD1 (5 bases). Germline values: CDR1 DFQATT, CDR2 SNEGSKA (reference sequence). The CDR3 runs to 11 residues. V was clipped by 2 bases and J by 8 bases, with 9 bases between them. The CDR3 region has the DNA TGCAGTGCTAGAACCCCAGGGGAAGCTTTCTTT. Its translation is CSARTPGEAFF.

The rearrangement links TRBV7-2 to TRBJ2-7; the D gene is possibly TRBD2 (5 bases). Germline CDR1 reads SGHTA; CDR2 reads FQGNSA. The CDR3 extends over 13 amino acids. The V and J ends lost 0 bases and 3 bases respectively, with 6 bases between them. The DNA for the CDR3 is TGTGCCAGCAGCTTAGCCCGGGACTACGAGCAGTACTTC. Translation gives CASSLARDYEQYF.

In this sample, this clonotype turned up many times. The gene calls are TRBV25-1 and TRBJ2-2; 12 bases line up with TRBD2. The V segment lost 7 bases and the J segment 6 bases; nucleotides outside the gene matches: 3. Germline CDR1 MGHDK, CDR2 SYGVNS. The CDR3 covers 14 residues. CDR3 loop: CASTLAGGPGELFF. The DNA for the CDR3 is TGTGCCAGCACTCTAGCGGGGGGGCCCGGGGAGCTGTTTTTT.

The V and J genes are TRBV6-2 or TRBV6-3 and TRBJ2-7; perhaps TRBD2 as D (5 bases). This CDR3 is built from 17 residues. Germline V lookup: CDR1 MNHEY, CDR2 SVGEGT. Trimming shortened V by 4 bases and J by 2 bases, and 21 bases separated the two germline ends. CDR3 DNA: TGTGCCAGCAGTTCTGGGATCCTCCCTAGAGGGACCTACGAGCAGTACTTC. It yields the protein CASSSGILPRGTYEQYF.

This clonotype was seen a handful of times. J is TRBJ2-2 and V is TRBV19; D is ambiguous. The CDR3 runs to 13 residues. The germline V and J ends were trimmed by 1 base and 7 bases, with 7 bases remaining between them. The germline gives CDR1 LNHDA, CDR2 SQIVND (reference sequence). CDR3 bases: TGTGCCAGTAGTATAGTAGGCCTCGGGGAGCTGTTTTTT. Protein: CASSIVGLGELFF.

The genes are TRBV5-1 and TRBJ1-1; the D gene is possibly TRBD1 (5 bases). Germline assignment: CDR1 SGHRS and CDR2 YFSETQ. CDR3 length equals 18 residues. Trimming took 4 bases from V and 8 from J, leaving 30 bases between them. The CDR3 region is CASSPLGTSLTPLREAFF. The CDR3 region has the DNA TGCGCCAGCAGCCCACTTGGGACTTCTCTTACCCCGCTCCGGGAAGCTTTCTTT.

CDR3 protein: CASSVDRVNTEAFF. CDR3 DNA sequence: TGTGCCAGCAGTGTTGACAGGGTCAACACTGAAGCTTTCTTT. The chain employs TRBV2 and TRBJ1-1, with 7 positions matching TRBD1. This CDR3 is 14 amino acids long. V lost 4 bases, J lost 2 bases, and 4 bases stayed unmatched. Looked up from germline, CDR1 is SNHLY and CDR2 is FYNNEI.

V and J are TRBV6-2 or TRBV6-3 and TRBJ1-1; D possibly corresponds to TRBD1 (6 bases). Germline-derived CDR1 and CDR2 are MNHEY and SVGEGT. CDR3 length: 16 amino acids. The ends were cut back, 2 bases at V and 3 bases at J, with 16 bases in the middle. In DNA, the CDR3 is TGTGCCAGCAGTTACATAGGGGGAGAAATGGACACTGAAGCTTTCTTT. This gives the protein CASSYIGGEMDTEAFF.

At least ten counts were recorded for this clonotype. The chain carries TRBV12-3 or TRBV12-4 and TRBJ2-3; D is unresolved. Deletions cut 4 bases from V and 11 bases from J, with 13 bases between. The CDR3 spans 12 residues. As DNA, the CDR3 is TGTGCCAGCAGTTGGCGAATTAAAGGGCAGTATTTT. Translating gives CASSWRIKGQYF.

This clonotype appeared a few times. The chain combines TRBV6-6 with TRBJ2-7; no clear D. This CDR3 has 14 residues. Trimming cost V 10 bases and J 8 bases, with 24 bases left between them. Germline CDR1 MNHNY, CDR2 SVGAGI (reference sequence). The CDR3 coding sequence is TGTGCCACCCAAGAAAGTCTCCACATCTCCCAGCAGTACTTC. Its translation: CATQESLHISQQYF.

In its sample, this clonotype was seen many times. This chain connects TRBV7-6 to TRBJ2-7; 9 positions match TRBD1. In germline, CDR1 is SGHVS, CDR2 FNYEAQ. The CDR3 has 13 amino acids. Germline trimming cut 5 bases from V and 6 bases from J; bases unmatched to any gene: 5. The CDR3, as DNA: TGTGCCAGCAGCCCTTCGACAGGGGGCGAGCAGTACTTC. Translation: CASSPSTGGEQYF.

This clonotype was counted between two and nine times. The chain combines TRBV15 with TRBJ2-7; D is undetermined. Trimming removed 1 base at V and 6 bases at J, with 7 bases between. This CDR3 is built from 12 residues. Germline values: CDR1 LNHNV, CDR2 YYDKDF (reference sequence). The CDR3 region has the DNA TGTGCCACCAGCAGAGGAACCAGCGAGCAGTACTTC. It specifies CATSRGTSEQYF. The complete variable domain, with remaining parts taken from reference TRBV15 and TRBJ2-7, reads DAMVIQNPRYQVTQFGKPVTLSCSQTLNHNVMYWYQQKSSQAPKLLFHYYDKDFNNEADTPDNFQSRRPNTSFCFLDIRSPGLGDTAMYLCATSRGTSEQYFGPGTRLTVT.

The chain joins TRBV7-2 to TRBJ2-2; 7 bases are shared with TRBD1. The ends lost 6 bases at V and 1 base at J; junction bases unmatched: 11. Germline assignment: CDR1 SGHTA and CDR2 FQGNSA. This CDR3 region has 17 residues. CDR3 in DNA: TGTGCCAGCAGTGAGTCCTCGGGACAGTTGAACACCGGGGAGCTGTTTTTT. It encodes CASSESSGQLNTGELFF.

In its sample, this clonotype was seen many times. J is TRBJ2-3 and V is TRBV7-2; D ambiguous. Looked up from germline, CDR1 is SGHTA and CDR2 is FQGNSA. V lost 5 bases to trimming and J lost 1 base, with 19 bases between them. CDR3 length equals 17 residues. CDR3 coding DNA: TGTGCCAGCAGCCCGGACCGGGTGGCTTCCGGCACAGATACGCAGTATTTT. Protein: CASSPDRVASGTDTQYF.

This clonotype came up many times. CDR3 nucleotides: TGTGCCAGCAGCCGCACCCAGGAGGGAGGGTGGGAGACCCAGTACTTC. Its translation is CASSRTQEGGWETQYF. The chain links TRBV7-8 to TRBJ2-5; 7 nucleotides line up with TRBD2. The germline CDR1 and CDR2 sequences are SGHVS and FQNEAQ. J was trimmed by 5 bases and V by 5 bases; bases with no gene match: 14. The CDR3 totals 16 residues.

This clonotype was detected many times. This chain joins TRBV7-2 and TRBJ1-6; D is ambiguous. The germline CDR1 and CDR2 sequences are SGHTA and FQGNSA. Trimming cost V 1 base and J 4 bases, with 5 bases left between them. This CDR3 is 14 amino acids long. CDR3 bases: TGTGCCAGCAGCTTAGACGGATATAATTCACCCCTCCACTTT. It yields the protein CASSLDGYNSPLHF. Using reference TRBV7-2 and TRBJ1-6 for the parts outside the CDR3, the full variable domain is GAGVSQSPSNKVTEKGKDVELRCDPISGHTALYWYRQSLGQGLEFLIYFQGNSAPDKSGLPSDRFSAERTGGSVSTLTIQRTQQEDSAVYLCASSLDGYNSPLHFGNGTRLTVT.

This clonotype was seen more than once but under ten times. V gene TRBV7-6 combines with J gene TRBJ1-2; the D gene is possibly TRBD1 (5 bases). V was clipped by 3 bases and J by 1 base, with 9 bases between them. This CDR3 comprises 14 residues. Germline V lookup: CDR1 SGHVS, CDR2 FNYEAQ. The CDR3 region has the DNA TGTGCCAGCAGCTTCGGGACGGATAACTATGGCTACACCTTC. Its protein is CASSFGTDNYGYTF.